The clone carrying this TCR beta chain has just a few counts. This entry is derived from a study of early T cells in non-severe SARS-CoV-2 infection. TCRdb analysed the 5' RACE reads with MiXCR anew, one entry per CDR3 protein. The table has approximately 49,000 distinct CDR3 sequences, about 11% seen once. Germline V gene data show CDR1 as LNHDA and CDR2 as SQIVND (reference sequence). CDR3 length: 15 residues. V dropped 7 bases and J dropped 0; count of bases not matched to a gene: 6. The chain recombines TRBV19 with TRBJ2-7, with 10 nucleotides matching TRBD2. This clonotype originated in an adult who was a healthcare worker with PCR-confirmed SARS-CoV-2 infection or an uninfected control (not recorded which). The material sequenced was whole blood. The CDR3 protein is CASTDGTSASYEQYF. CDR3 in DNA: TGTGCCAGTACCGATGGGACTAGCGCCTCCTACGAGCAGTACTTC.